This T cell receptor (beta chain) was found in a study of blood T cell repertoires in COVID-19. About the study: There were acute and convalescent COVID-19 samples, and they came from the United States, Italy and Spain.

Using immunoSEQ multiplex PCR, the repertoire was profiled, and TCRdb retains in-frame clones only, with some absent. The repertoire includes over 140,000 clones, approximately 84% of them detected once, and 4% sits in the top ten. V gave up 3 bases and J gave up 10 bases; unmatched junction bases: 22. Germline loops: CDR1 SEHNR, CDR2 FQNEAQ (reference sequence). This CDR3 comprises 19 residues. The V gene is TRBV7-9, the J gene TRBJ2-4; TRBD2 aligns across 9 bases. The source is an older woman with acute or convalescent COVID-19. What was sequenced was peripheral blood. In DNA, the CDR3 is TGTGCCAGCAGCTTCTCAGTAAGGACTAGCGCAAGGGGCTTCGAGATTCAGTACTTC. Amino acid sequence: CASSFSVRTSARGFEIQYF.